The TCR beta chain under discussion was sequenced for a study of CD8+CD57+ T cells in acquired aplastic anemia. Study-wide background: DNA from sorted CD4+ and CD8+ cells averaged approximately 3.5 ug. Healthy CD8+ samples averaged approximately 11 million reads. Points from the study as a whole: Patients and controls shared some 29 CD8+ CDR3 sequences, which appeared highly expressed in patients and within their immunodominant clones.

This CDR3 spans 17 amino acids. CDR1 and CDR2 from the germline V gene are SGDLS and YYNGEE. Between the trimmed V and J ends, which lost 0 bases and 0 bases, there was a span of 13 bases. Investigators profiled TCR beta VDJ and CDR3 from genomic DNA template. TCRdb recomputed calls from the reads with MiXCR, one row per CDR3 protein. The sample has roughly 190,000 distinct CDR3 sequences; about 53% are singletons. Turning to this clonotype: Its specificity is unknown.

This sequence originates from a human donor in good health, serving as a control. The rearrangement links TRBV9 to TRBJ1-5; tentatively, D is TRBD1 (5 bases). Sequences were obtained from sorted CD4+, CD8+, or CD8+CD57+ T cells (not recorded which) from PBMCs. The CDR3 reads CASSVASGGYSNQPQHF. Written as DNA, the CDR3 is TGTGCCAGCAGCGTAGCTAGCGGGGGGTATAGCAATCAGCCCCAGCATTTT.